Given below is one T cell receptor (beta chain) in context. As yet, its antigen is unknown. The sample originates from a study of T-cell memory formation after mild COVID-19. Whole-study findings and limits: While clones contracting from day 15 to 85 were balanced between CD4 and CD8, later expanders leaned CD4+. Some SARS-CoV-2-responding clones were already detected in memory before infection. CD8+ contracting clones occupied EMRA, while CD4+ ones occupied mainly CM and EM. Still unconfirmed is whether the second-wave clones peaking on day 37 recognized SARS-CoV-2.

MiXCR, applied by TCRdb to the 5' RACE reads, yields one record per CDR3 protein. The repertoire consists of 110,000 to 150,000 distinct CDR3 sequences, with about 25% occurring once and the leading ten covering approximately 25%. CDR1 and CDR2 from the germline V gene are KGHSH and LQKENI. The CDR3 runs 15 residues. Trimming stripped 0 bases from V and 0 bases from J, with 8 bases between. This sequence originates from an adult woman who had mild COVID-19 (a few samples of this study predate the infection). Cell type and time point are not known. The gene calls are TRBV18 and TRBJ1-2; D unresolved. Sequenced material: PBMCs or a T cell subset sorted from them (not recorded which). Here the CDR3 DNA reads TGTGCCAGCTCACCACCCGGGAAAGCTAACTATGGCTACACCTTC. This codes for CASSPPGKANYGYTF.